One sample yielded the 8 T cell receptor beta chains listed below, sequenced in a study of CD8+ T cells in alopecia areata. Following RNA extraction, reverse transcription yielded cDNA that acted as the sequencing template. Produced via immunoSEQ multiplex PCR; TCRdb's table is partial and in-frame only. The sample has 140,000 to 150,000 clones, approximately 50% seen once. Sample: CD4+ T cells sorted from blood, taken at week 0. Source of these receptors: a human donor with alopecia areata.

This sequence joins TRBV6-5 and TRBJ1-1; the match to TRBD1 covers 7 bases. Germline CDR1 and CDR2: MNHEY and SVGAGI. V lost 2 bases to trimming and J lost 1 base; unmatched junction nucleotides: 1. The CDR3 has 14 amino acids. CDR3 coding DNA: TGTGCCAGCAGTTACAGGGACAGGAACACTGAAGCTTTCTTT. Amino acids: CASSYRDRNTEAFF.

This clone was found a few times. The chain carries TRBV25-1 and TRBJ2-5, with 7 bases fitting TRBD1. With V trimmed by 8 bases and J by 5 bases, 11 bases remained unmatched. The germline CDR1 and CDR2 sequences are MGHDK and SYGVNS. CDR3 size: 14 residues. CDR3 amino acids: CASGVRQGMETQYF. As DNA, the CDR3 is TGTGCCAGCGGCGTCCGACAGGGCATGGAGACCCAGTACTTC. Drawing the rest from reference TRBV25-1 and TRBJ2-5, the complete variable domain is EADIYQTPRYLVIGTGKKITLECSQTMGHDKMYWYQQDPGMELHLIHYSYGVNSTEKGDLSSESTVSRIRTEHFPLTLESARPSHTSQYLCASGVRQGMETQYFGPGTRLLVL.

Concerning this clone itself: At one end the junction does not follow the germline gene, possibly because of a read error. The chain carries TRBV6-1 and TRBJ1-5; no clear D gene. The V gene's germline CDR1 is MNHNS and CDR2 SASEGT. The CDR3 runs to 13 residues. CDR3 loop: CAISEGPNQPQHF. The CDR3 DNA sequence: TGTGCCATCAGTGAGGGTCCCAATCAGCCCCAGCATTTT.

The V gene is TRBV29-1, the J gene TRBJ2-1; 8 bases fit TRBD1. CDR1 SQVTM and CDR2 ANQGSEA come from the germline V gene. CDR3 length: 10 amino acids. The V and J ends lost 3 bases and 15 bases, in that order; junction bases with no gene match: 4. In nucleotides, the CDR3 is TGCAGCGTTGACCGGACAGGGATGTTCTTC. It codes for CSVDRTGMFF.

The gene calls are TRBV30 and TRBJ2-7; unclear D gene. The ends were cut back, 2 bases at V and 4 bases at J, with 12 bases in the middle. CDR1 and CDR2 (germline): GTSNPN, SVGIG (reference sequence). The CDR3 runs to 13 residues. The CDR3 spells CAWSRQLLYEQYF. CDR3 DNA: TGTGCCTGGAGTCGGCAGCTTCTATACGAGCAGTACTTC. Filled out from reference TRBV30 and TRBJ2-7, the complete variable domain reads SQTIHQWPATLVQPVGSPLSLECTVEGTSNPNLYWYRQAAGRGLQLLFYSVGIGQISSEVPQNLSASRPQDRQFILSSKKLLLSDSGFYLCAWSRQLLYEQYFGPGTRLTVT.

This chain connects TRBV4-3 to TRBJ1-1; possibly TRBD1 for D (5 bases). The CDR3 runs to 16 residues. Germline-derived CDR1 and CDR2 are LGHNA and YSLEER. V was trimmed by 2 bases and J by 1 base, leaving 14 bases between them. Written as DNA, the CDR3 is TGCGCCAGCAGCCAATCGAGTCGCACAGGGAACACTGAAGCTTTCTTT. The encoded protein is CASSQSSRTGNTEAFF.

The V gene is TRBV2, the J gene TRBJ2-3; D not resolved. V lost 6 bases to trimming and J lost 5 bases, with 9 bases between them. Germline V gene data show CDR1 as SNHLY and CDR2 as FYNNEI. The CDR3 has 12 amino acids. CDR3 sequence: CASREAEDTQYF. CDR3 DNA: TGTGCCAGCAGAGAGGCAGAAGATACGCAGTATTTT. Supplemented by reference TRBV2 and TRBJ2-3, the full variable domain reads EPEVTQTPSHQVTQMGQEVILRCVPISNHLYFYWYRQILGQKVEFLVSFYNNEISEKSEIFDDQFSVERPDGSNFTLKIRSTKLEDSAMYFCASREAEDTQYFGPGTRLTVL.

The chain uses TRBV19 and TRBJ1-5; the D gene is possibly TRBD1 (6 bases). The CDR3 contains 13 residues. The V end lost 8 bases, the J end lost 5 bases, and 13 bases lay between the germline ends. Germline CDR1 reads LNHDA; CDR2 reads SQIVND (reference sequence). The CDR3 region has the DNA TGTGCCAGTCGGGGGCGGTTAGATCAGCCCCAGCATTTT. Its translation is CASRGRLDQPQHF.